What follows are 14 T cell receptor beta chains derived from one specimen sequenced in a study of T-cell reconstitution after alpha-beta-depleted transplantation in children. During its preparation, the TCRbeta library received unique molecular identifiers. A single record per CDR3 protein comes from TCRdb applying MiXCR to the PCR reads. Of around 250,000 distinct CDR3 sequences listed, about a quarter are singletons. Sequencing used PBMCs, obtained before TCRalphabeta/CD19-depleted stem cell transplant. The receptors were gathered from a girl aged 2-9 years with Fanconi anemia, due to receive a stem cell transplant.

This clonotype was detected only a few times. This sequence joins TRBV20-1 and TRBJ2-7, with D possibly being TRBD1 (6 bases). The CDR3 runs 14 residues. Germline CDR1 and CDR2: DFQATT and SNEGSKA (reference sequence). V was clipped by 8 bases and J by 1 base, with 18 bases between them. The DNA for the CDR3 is TGCAGTAGCCCGATCGGGACATCATCCTACGAGCAGTACTTC. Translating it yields CSSPIGTSSYEQYF.

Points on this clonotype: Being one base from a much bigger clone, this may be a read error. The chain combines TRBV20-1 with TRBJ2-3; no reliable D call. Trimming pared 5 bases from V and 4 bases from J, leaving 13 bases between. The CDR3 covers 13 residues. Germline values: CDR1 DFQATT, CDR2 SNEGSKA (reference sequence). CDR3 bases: TGCAGTGCTCGTTCTGGTTTTTCAGATACGCAGTATTTT. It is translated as CSARSGFSDTQYF.

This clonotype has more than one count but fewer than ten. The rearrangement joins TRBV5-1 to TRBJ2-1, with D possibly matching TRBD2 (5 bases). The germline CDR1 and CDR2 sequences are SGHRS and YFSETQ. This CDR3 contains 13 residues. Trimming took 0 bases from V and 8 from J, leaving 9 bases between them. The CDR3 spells CASSLEASHEQFF. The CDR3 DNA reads TGCGCCAGCAGCTTGGAAGCTAGCCATGAGCAGTTCTTC. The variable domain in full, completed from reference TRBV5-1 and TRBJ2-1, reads KAGVTQTPRYLIKTRGQQVTLSCSPISGHRSVSWYQQTPGQGLQFLFEYFSETQRNKGNFPGRFSGRQFSNSRSEMNVSTLELGDSALYLCASSLEASHEQFFGPGTRLTVL.

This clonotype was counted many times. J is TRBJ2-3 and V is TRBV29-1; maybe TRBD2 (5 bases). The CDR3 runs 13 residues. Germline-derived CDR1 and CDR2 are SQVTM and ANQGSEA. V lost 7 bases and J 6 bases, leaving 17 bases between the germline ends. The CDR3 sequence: CSGQRSTGDTQYF. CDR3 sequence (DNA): TGCAGCGGGCAGCGGAGTACCGGGGATACGCAGTATTTT.

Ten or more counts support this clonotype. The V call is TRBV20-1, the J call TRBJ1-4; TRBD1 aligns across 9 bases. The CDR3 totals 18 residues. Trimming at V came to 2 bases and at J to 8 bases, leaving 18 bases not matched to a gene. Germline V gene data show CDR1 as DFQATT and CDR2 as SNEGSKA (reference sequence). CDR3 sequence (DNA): TGCAGTGCTAGACTCGGGACTTCCCTGACAGGGGGTGGCGAAAAACTGTTTTTT. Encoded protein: CSARLGTSLTGGGEKLFF.

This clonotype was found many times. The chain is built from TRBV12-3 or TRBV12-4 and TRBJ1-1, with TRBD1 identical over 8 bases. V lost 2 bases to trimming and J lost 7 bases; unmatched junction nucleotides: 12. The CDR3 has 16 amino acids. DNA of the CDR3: TGTGCCAGCAGTTTAAGCAGGGGGCGCGGGGTGGGTGAAGCTTTCTTT. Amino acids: CASSLSRGRGVGEAFF.

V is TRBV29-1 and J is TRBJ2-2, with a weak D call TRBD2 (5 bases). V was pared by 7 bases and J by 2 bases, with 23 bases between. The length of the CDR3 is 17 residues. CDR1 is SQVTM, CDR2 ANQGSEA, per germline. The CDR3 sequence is CSATGLGPGLNTGELFF. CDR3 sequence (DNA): TGCAGCGCAACCGGGCTAGGCCCTGGACTCAACACCGGGGAGCTGTTTTTT.

The CDR3 DNA follows: TGCAGTGCTCCTATCCATAGCAATGAGCAGTTCTTC. The encoded protein is CSAPIHSNEQFF. V usage is TRBV20-1 and J usage is TRBJ2-1; the D is unclear. Per the germline V gene, CDR1 is DFQATT and CDR2 is SNEGSKA (reference sequence). The CDR3 extends over 12 amino acids. V was pared by 5 bases and J by 6 bases, with 11 bases between.

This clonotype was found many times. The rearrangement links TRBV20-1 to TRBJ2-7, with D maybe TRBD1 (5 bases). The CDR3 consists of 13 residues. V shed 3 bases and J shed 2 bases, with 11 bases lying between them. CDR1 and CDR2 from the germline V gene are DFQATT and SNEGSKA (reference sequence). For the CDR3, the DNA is TGCAGTGCTAGTTCGCAGGGAACCTACGAGCAGTACTTC. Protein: CSASSQGTYEQYF.

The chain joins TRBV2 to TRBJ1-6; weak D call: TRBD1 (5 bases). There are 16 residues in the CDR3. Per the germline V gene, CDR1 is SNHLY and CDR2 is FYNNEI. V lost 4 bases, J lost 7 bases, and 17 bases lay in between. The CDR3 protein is CASSVYGPGANSPLHF. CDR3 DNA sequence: TGTGCCAGCAGTGTGTACGGCCCCGGGGCCAATTCACCCCTCCACTTT.

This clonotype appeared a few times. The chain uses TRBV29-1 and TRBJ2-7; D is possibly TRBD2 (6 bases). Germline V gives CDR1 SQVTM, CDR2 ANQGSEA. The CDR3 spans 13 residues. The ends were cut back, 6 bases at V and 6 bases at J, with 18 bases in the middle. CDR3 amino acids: CSVVTGVFSEQYF. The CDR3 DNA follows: TGCAGCGTGGTAACGGGGGTATTTTCCGAGCAGTACTTC.

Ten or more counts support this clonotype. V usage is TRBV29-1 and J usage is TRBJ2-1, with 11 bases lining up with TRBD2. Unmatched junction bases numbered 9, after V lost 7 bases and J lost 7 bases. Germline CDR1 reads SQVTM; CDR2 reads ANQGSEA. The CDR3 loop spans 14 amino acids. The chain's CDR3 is CSALSGRAWNEQFF. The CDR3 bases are TGCAGCGCCCTTAGCGGGAGGGCCTGGAATGAGCAGTTCTTC.

The chain's CDR3 is CASSQYTSYNEQFF. The CDR3 region has the DNA TGTGCCAGCAGCCAATATACCTCCTACAATGAGCAGTTCTTC. V is TRBV9 and J is TRBJ2-1; D is ambiguous. The germline V gene has CDR1 SGDLS and CDR2 YYNGEE. This CDR3 spans 14 amino acids. V was cut by 4 bases and J by 0 bases, with 8 bases left in between.

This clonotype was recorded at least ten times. DNA for the CDR3: TGTGCCAGCAGCTTAGCCGGGACTAGCGGCTACAATGAGCAGTTCTTC. It is translated as CASSLAGTSGYNEQFF. J is TRBJ2-1 and V is TRBV7-3, with TRBD2 matching 11 bases. The CDR3 runs to 16 residues. Trimming cost V 2 bases and J 3 bases; bases outside gene matches: 3. Looked up from germline, CDR1 is SGHTA and CDR2 is FQGTGA.